This entry lists 5 T cell receptor beta chains sequenced from one sample in a study of T cells after yellow fever vaccination. TCRdb re-called the 5' RACE reads with MiXCR, one entry per CDR3 protein. Among 150,000 to 200,000 distinct CDR3 sequences listed, 5.5% to 8% were seen once. The sequences come from CD4+ T cells sorted from PBMCs, collected on the day of the first yellow fever vaccination. The receptors shown here come from a man younger than 35 who received the YFV17D yellow fever vaccine.

This clonotype has ten or more counts. The chain couples TRBV5-1 to TRBJ2-7; TRBD1 is a possible D gene (5 bases). The CDR3 extends over 14 amino acids. In germline, CDR1 is SGHRS, CDR2 YFSETQ. V lost 4 bases and J lost 1, with 12 bases in between. The chain's CDR3 is CASSGAEYSYEQYF. As DNA, the CDR3 is TGCGCCAGCAGCGGGGCAGAATATTCCTACGAGCAGTACTTC.

This clonotype was seen many times. The genes are TRBV18 and TRBJ2-7; 10 positions agree with TRBD2. Losses at the gene ends were 0 bases for V and 6 bases for J; bases not matched to a gene: 5. The CDR3 is 15 residues long. Germline CDR1 KGHSH, CDR2 LQKENI. CDR3 sequence (DNA): TGTGCCAGCTCACCACCTTCAAGCGGGGGGGCCGAGCAGTACTTC. It specifies CASSPPSSGGAEQYF.

This clonotype occurred a few times. The V gene is TRBV5-4, the J gene TRBJ2-3; D tentatively fits TRBD1 or TRBD2 (5 bases each). The V gene lost 4 bases and the J gene lost 0 bases, with 15 bases spanning the gap. In germline, CDR1 is SGHNT, CDR2 YYREEE (reference sequence). This CDR3 contains 16 residues. For the CDR3, the DNA is TGTGCCAGCAGCCTAGGGAGAGGGGATAGCACAGATACGCAGTATTTT. Its translation: CASSLGRGDSTDTQYF.

The chain uses TRBV23-1 and TRBJ2-2; D may correspond to TRBD1 or TRBD2 (6 bases each). TRBV23-1 is recorded as an ORF, its role being uncertain. This CDR3 region has 17 residues. Trimming left V 0 bases short and J 8 bases short, with 19 bases between. This CDR3 is CASSQSPGASTAGELFF. As DNA, the CDR3 is TGCGCCAGCAGTCAATCCCCGGGGGCGAGCACGGCTGGGGAGCTGTTTTTT.

This clonotype was observed at least ten times. The chain couples TRBV9 to TRBJ2-1, with 9 bases identical to TRBD2. Trimming at V came to 1 base and at J to 0 bases, leaving 8 bases not matched to a gene. Germline CDR1 is SGDLS and CDR2 is YYNGEE. The CDR3 is 18 amino acids. CDR3 amino acids: CASSVSGGSTSSYNEQFF. The CDR3 DNA reads as TGTGCCAGCAGCGTAAGCGGGGGGTCTACCAGCTCCTACAATGAGCAGTTCTTC.